The source of this T cell receptor beta chain is a study of OX40 agonist ivuxolimab in advanced cancers. Study in general: Clinicians treated patients with ivuxolimab, an agonistic anti-OX40 (CD134) antibody. Participants could have had prior anti-PD-1, anti-PD-L1 or anti-CTLA-4 therapy, and more than 35% had some.

Comment on this clone: The target antigen is unknown.

Study-wide findings and caveats: Low normalized T-cell clonal expansion was additionally recorded for some nonresponders. Fewer expanded clones were found on average in CD4+ than in CD8+ T cells.

Sequenced by immunoSEQ multiplex PCR; TCRdb stores in-frame clones only, minus some. The sample lists around 70,000 clones, about 90% occurring once. Per germline, CDR1 SEHNR and CDR2 FQNEAQ (reference sequence). Trimming removed 5 bases at V and 0 bases at J, with 8 bases between. This CDR3 comprises 14 residues. V gene TRBV7-9 combines with J gene TRBJ2-4; D gene unclear. The sample was CD4+ or CD8+ T cells sorted from blood, taken in a trial of the OX40 agonist ivuxolimab. The sequence came from an adult with an advanced solid tumor such as melanoma, head and neck, liver or kidney cancer. CDR3 DNA: TGTGCCAGCAGCCGAGAGCTAGCCAAAAACATTCAGTACTTC. Translated, it gives CASSRELAKNIQYF. The entire variable domain, with the rest obtained from reference TRBV7-9 and TRBJ2-4, is as follows: DTGVSQNPRHKITKRGQNVTFRCDPISEHNRLYWYRQTLGQGPEFLTYFQNEAQLEKSRLLSDRFSAERPKGSFSTLEIQRTEQGDSAMYLCASSRELAKNIQYFGAGTRLSVL.